This passage covers 21 T cell receptor beta chains from one sample sequenced in a study of breast tumors, draining lymph nodes, adjacent tissues. The lymph nodes were axillary draining lymph nodes from breast cancer patients. In TCRdb, the multiplex PCR reads were re-called with MiXCR into one record per CDR3 protein. Of about 130,000 distinct CDR3 sequences in the sample, approximately 20% are singletons; the top ten hold 2.6%. The sequencing input was axillary lymph node tissue. All receptors come from a female donor with breast cancer. Some clones in this sample may be carry-over from other donors' samples.

Notes on this clonotype: A much larger clone differs from this one at a single base, so this may be a read error. The J gene is TRBJ2-5, the V gene TRBV12-3 or TRBV12-4; 7 bases match TRBD1. The CDR3 is 13 amino acids. CDR3 sequence: CAGSQGVLETQYF. DNA of the CDR3: TGTGCCGGCAGCCAGGGGGTCTTAGAGACCCAGTACTTC.

The table lists this clonotype with many counts. The V call is TRBV19, the J call TRBJ1-4; unclear D gene. The V end lost 4 bases, the J end lost 3 bases, and 6 bases lay between the germline ends. This CDR3 region has 13 residues. CDR1 LNHDA and CDR2 SQIVND come from the germline V gene (reference sequence). The CDR3, as DNA: TGTGCCAGTAGTACGGTACCTAATGAAAAACTGTTTTTT. As protein: CASSTVPNEKLFF.

A word on this clonotype: A read error is possible here, since a much larger clone lies one base away. Lacking the conserved final phenylalanine or tryptophan, this CDR3 likely reflects a read error. This chain links TRBV11-1 with TRBJ2-1; the match to TRBD2 covers 13 bases. Germline trimming cut 2 bases from V and 7 bases from J; bases unmatched to any gene: 5. Germline assignment: CDR1 SGHAT and CDR2 FQDESV (reference sequence). The CDR3 is made up of 16 amino acids. CDR3 sequence reads: CASSLLALAGGNEQFL. The DNA of the CDR3 is TGTGCCAGCAGCTTATTAGCACTAGCGGGAGGGAATGAGCAGTTCCTC.

As concerns this clonotype: Possible read error: a much larger clone is one base away. J is TRBJ1-2 and V is TRBV11-3; 8 bases match TRBD1. CDR1 is SGHNT, CDR2 YENEEA, per germline. This CDR3 has 14 residues. J was trimmed by 3 bases and V by 0 bases; bases with no gene match: 0. As DNA, the CDR3 is TGTGCCAGCAGCTTAGAACAGGGGGACTATGGCTACACCTTC. Translated, it gives CASSLEQGDYGYTF.

This clonotype was picked up a small number of times. The chain joins TRBV28 to TRBJ2-7; D gene ambiguous. There are 14 residues in the CDR3. The germline V gene has CDR1 MDHEN and CDR2 SYDVKM. Between the trimmed V and J ends, which lost 6 bases and 2 bases, there was a span of 14 bases. CDR3 sequence: CASRPSGQAYEQYF. CDR3 in DNA: TGTGCCAGCAGACCATCTGGGCAGGCCTACGAGCAGTACTTC. The full variable domain, rest sourced from reference TRBV28 and TRBJ2-7, is DVKVTQSSRYLVKRTGEKVFLECVQDMDHENMFWYRQDPGLGLRLIYFSYDVKMKEKGDIPEGYSVSREKKERFSLILESASTNQTSMYLCASRPSGQAYEQYFGPGTRLTVT.

In this sample, this clonotype turned up many times. This chain uses TRBV4-1 with TRBJ2-1, with 12 bases identical to TRBD2. V shed 2 bases and J 6 bases; nucleotides not matched to a gene: 2. The length of the CDR3 is 15 residues. The V gene's germline CDR1 is MGHRA and CDR2 YSYEKL. The CDR3 region has the DNA TGCGCCAGCAGCCAACGGACTAGCGGGATCAATGAGCAGTTCTTC. Protein sequence: CASSQRTSGINEQFF.

Concerning this clonotype itself: This sequence may be a read error, since a much larger clone differs from it by one base. This chain uses TRBV9 with TRBJ2-3, with TRBD2 matching over 8 bases. The trim removed 0 bases at V and 7 bases at J, leaving 13 bases unmatched. The CDR3 runs 17 residues. Germline V gene lookup returns CDR1 SGDLS and CDR2 YYNGEE. The CDR3 sequence is CASSVEATSVSLNTQYF. The CDR3 DNA sequence: TGTGCCAGCAGCGTAGAAGCGACTAGCGTGAGCTTGAATACGCAGTATTTT.

This chain uses TRBV7-2 with TRBJ2-1, with 8 bases that match TRBD2. The V and J ends lost 1 base and 12 bases, in that order; junction bases with no gene match: 17. Germline CDR1 SGHTA, CDR2 FQGNSA. The CDR3 contains 17 residues. The CDR3 nucleotides are TGTGCCAGCAGCTTAGTGGGGAGCGGGAGTTACCACGGTGGGCAGTTCTTC. It codes for CASSLVGSGSYHGGQFF.

This clonotype was counted many times. The chain recombines TRBV2 with TRBJ2-1; 10 nucleotides agree with TRBD2. Germline values: CDR1 SNHLY, CDR2 FYNNEI. This CDR3 region has 16 residues. J gave up 3 bases and V 7 bases, and 9 bases lay outside the gene matches. CDR3 bases: TGTGCCAGCACCCCCGGTCCTAGCGGGAGCTACAATGAGCAGTTCTTC. It encodes CASTPGPSGSYNEQFF.

Details on this clonotype: One base away lies a much larger clone, so this may be a sequencing read error. V usage is TRBV6-6 and J usage is TRBJ2-2; the match to TRBD2 covers 7 bases. CDR3 size: 14 residues. Germline V gives CDR1 MNHNY, CDR2 SVGAGI (reference sequence). The chain's CDR3 is CASSYEGRAGELSF. The CDR3 coding sequence is TGTGCCAGCAGTTACGAGGGCAGGGCGGGGGAGCTGTCTTTT.

The table lists this clonotype with many counts. This chain connects TRBV6-4 to TRBJ2-7; TRBD1 matches 8 bases. This CDR3 spans 19 amino acids. Unmatched junction bases numbered 17, after V lost 2 bases and J lost 2 bases. Germline CDR1 and CDR2: MRHNA and SNTAGT. The CDR3: CASSDPGTGSRVGAYEQYF. CDR3 in DNA: TGTGCCAGCAGTGACCCCGGGACAGGCTCGAGGGTGGGCGCCTACGAGCAGTACTTC.

This clonotype was counted many times. For the CDR3, the DNA is TGTGCCAGCAGTTTAGGGGCTAGCGGGCAACCCTACAATGAGCAGTTCTTC. It specifies CASSLGASGQPYNEQFF. The chain is built from TRBV12-3 or TRBV12-4 and TRBJ2-1; 8 nucleotides agree with TRBD2. The CDR3 is made up of 17 amino acids. With V trimmed by 1 base and J by 2 bases, 7 bases remained unmatched.

This clonotype was counted many times. The rearrangement links TRBV20-1 to TRBJ2-7; 9 bases map to TRBD1. J lost 0 bases, V lost 2 bases, and 5 bases had no gene match. CDR3 length equals 15 residues. The germline V gene has CDR1 DFQATT and CDR2 SNEGSKA (reference sequence). The CDR3 DNA follows: TGCAGTGCTAGAAGACAGGGGGTAATCTCCTACGAGCAGTACTTC. This translates into CSARRQGVISYEQYF.

This clonotype was detected many times. The genes are TRBV24-1 and TRBJ2-2, with D possibly being TRBD2 (6 bases). CDR3 size: 14 residues. Trimming shortened V by 8 bases and J by 0 bases, and 9 bases separated the two germline ends. Looked up from germline, CDR1 is KGHDR and CDR2 is SFDVKD. As DNA, the CDR3 is TGTGCCACCACGGCGGGGACGAACACCGGGGAGCTGTTTTTT. Amino acid sequence: CATTAGTNTGELFF.

This clonotype was counted at least ten times. The rearrangement links TRBV12-3 or TRBV12-4 to TRBJ2-7, with 9 bases fitting TRBD1. J was trimmed by 3 bases and V by 3 bases; bases with no gene match: 9. The CDR3 runs to 16 residues. CDR3 in amino acids: CASSFGPGQGHYEQYF. CDR3 in DNA: TGTGCCAGCAGTTTTGGTCCGGGACAGGGTCACTACGAGCAGTACTTC.

This clonotype has a count of ten or more. The chain has TRBV20-1 and TRBJ2-1; perhaps TRBD2 as D (5 bases). The V end was cut by 0 bases, the J end by 7 bases, with 16 bases between. This CDR3 contains 15 residues. CDR1 is DFQATT, CDR2 SNEGSKA, per germline (reference sequence). The DNA for the CDR3 is TGCAGTGCTAGAGATCATCCCATCGGGGTGAATGAGCAGTTCTTC. It codes for CSARDHPIGVNEQFF.

There are many counts of this clonotype. The CDR3 nucleotides read TGCAGTGCTAGAGTACCTAGCGGGAGTTTGAATGAGCAGTTCTTC. It specifies CSARVPSGSLNEQFF. The genes are TRBV20-1 and TRBJ2-1; TRBD2 matches at 10 bases. Trimming cost V 1 base and J 7 bases; bases outside gene matches: 7. The CDR3 spans 15 residues. Germline CDR1 DFQATT, CDR2 SNEGSKA (reference sequence).

The J gene is TRBJ1-2, the V gene TRBV18, with 9 bases fitting TRBD1. This CDR3 contains 15 residues. V shed 0 bases and J 5 bases; nucleotides not matched to a gene: 4. Germline V gene lookup returns CDR1 KGHSH and CDR2 LQKENI. CDR3 region: CASSPPGTGKYGYTF. The CDR3 nucleotides are TGTGCCAGCTCACCACCCGGGACAGGGAAGTATGGCTACACCTTC.

This clonotype was counted many times. The chain uses TRBV19 and TRBJ2-2, with 7 nucleotides matching TRBD1. The CDR3 covers 15 residues. V was clipped by 6 bases and J by 0 bases; unmatched bases: 4. CDR1 is LNHDA and CDR2 is SQIVND in the germline V gene (reference sequence). The CDR3 loop reads CASRTGTANTGELFF. In DNA, the CDR3 is TGTGCCAGTAGAACCGGGACAGCGAACACCGGGGAGCTGTTTTTT.

There are many counts of this clonotype. The rearrangement uses TRBV2 and TRBJ2-2, with D maybe TRBD1 (5 bases). Deletions cut 5 bases from V and 6 bases from J, with 7 bases between. Germline lookup yields CDR1 SNHLY and CDR2 FYNNEI. The CDR3 is 12 amino acids. DNA for the CDR3: TGTGCCAGCAGTCCAGGGCCCGGGGAGCTGTTTTTT. Translating it yields CASSPGPGELFF.

This clonotype has ten or more counts. The rearrangement uses TRBV12-3 or TRBV12-4 and TRBJ2-5; D unclear. The germline V and J ends were trimmed by 6 bases and 4 bases, with 6 bases remaining between them. The CDR3 is made up of 11 amino acids. CDR3 in DNA: TGTGCCAGCAGGGGCGGAGAGACCCAGTACTTC. Encoded protein: CASRGGETQYF.